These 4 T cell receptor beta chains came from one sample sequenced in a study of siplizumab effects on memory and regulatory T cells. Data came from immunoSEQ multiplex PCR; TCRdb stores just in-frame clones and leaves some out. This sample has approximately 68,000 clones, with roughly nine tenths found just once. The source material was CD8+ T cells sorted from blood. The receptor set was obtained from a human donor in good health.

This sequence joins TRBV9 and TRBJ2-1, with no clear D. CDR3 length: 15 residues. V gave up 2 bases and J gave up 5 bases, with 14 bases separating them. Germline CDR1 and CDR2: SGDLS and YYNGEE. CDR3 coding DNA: TGTGCCAGCAGCGTTTTCGGGCGTTGGGACAATGAGCAGTTCTTC. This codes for CASSVFGRWDNEQFF.

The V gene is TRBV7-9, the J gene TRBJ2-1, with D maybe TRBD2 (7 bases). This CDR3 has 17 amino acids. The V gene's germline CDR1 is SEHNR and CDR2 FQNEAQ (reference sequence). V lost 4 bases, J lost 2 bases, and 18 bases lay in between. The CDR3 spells CASSSLVPGGTYNEQFF. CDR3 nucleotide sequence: TGTGCCAGCAGCTCACTTGTTCCGGGGGGCACCTACAATGAGCAGTTCTTC. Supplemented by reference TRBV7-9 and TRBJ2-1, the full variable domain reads DTGVSQNPRHKITKRGQNVTFRCDPISEHNRLYWYRQTLGQGPEFLTYFQNEAQLEKSRLLSDRFSAERPKGSFSTLEIQRTEQGDSAMYLCASSSLVPGGTYNEQFFGPGTRLTVL.

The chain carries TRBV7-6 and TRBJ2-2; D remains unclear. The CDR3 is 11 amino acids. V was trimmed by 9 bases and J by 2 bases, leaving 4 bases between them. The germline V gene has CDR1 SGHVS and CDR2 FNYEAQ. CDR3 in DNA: TGTGCCAGAACTAACACCGGGGAGCTGTTTTTT. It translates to CARTNTGELFF.

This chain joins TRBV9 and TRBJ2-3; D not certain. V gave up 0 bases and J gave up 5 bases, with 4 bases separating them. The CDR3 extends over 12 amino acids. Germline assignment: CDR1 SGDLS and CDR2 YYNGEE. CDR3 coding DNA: TGTGCCAGCAGCGTAGGTAGAGATACGCAGTATTTT. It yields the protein CASSVGRDTQYF.